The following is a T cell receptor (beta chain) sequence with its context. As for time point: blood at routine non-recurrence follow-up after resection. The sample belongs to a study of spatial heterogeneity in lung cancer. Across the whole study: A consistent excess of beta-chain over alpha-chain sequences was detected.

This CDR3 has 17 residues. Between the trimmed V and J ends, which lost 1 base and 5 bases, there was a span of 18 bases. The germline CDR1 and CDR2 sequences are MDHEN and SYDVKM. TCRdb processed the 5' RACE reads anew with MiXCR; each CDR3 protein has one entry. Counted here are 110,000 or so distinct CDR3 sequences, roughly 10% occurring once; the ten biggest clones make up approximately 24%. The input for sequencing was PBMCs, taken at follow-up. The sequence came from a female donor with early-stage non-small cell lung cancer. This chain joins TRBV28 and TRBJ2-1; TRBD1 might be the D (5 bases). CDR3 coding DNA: TGTGCCAGCAGTTTATTTAGGGGCCGGAGCCTCCACAATGAGCAGTTCTTC. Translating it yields CASSLFRGRSLHNEQFF.